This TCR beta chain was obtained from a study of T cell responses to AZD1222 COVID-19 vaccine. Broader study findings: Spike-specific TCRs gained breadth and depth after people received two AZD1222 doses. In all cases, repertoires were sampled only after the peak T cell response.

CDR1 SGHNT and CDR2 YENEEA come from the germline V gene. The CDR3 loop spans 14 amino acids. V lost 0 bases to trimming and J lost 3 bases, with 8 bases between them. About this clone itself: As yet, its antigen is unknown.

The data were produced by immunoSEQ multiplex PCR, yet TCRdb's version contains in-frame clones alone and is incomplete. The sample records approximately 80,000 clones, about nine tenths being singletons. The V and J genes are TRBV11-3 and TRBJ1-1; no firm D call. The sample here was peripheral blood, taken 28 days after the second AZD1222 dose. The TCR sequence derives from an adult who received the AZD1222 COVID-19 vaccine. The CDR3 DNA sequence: TGTGCCAGCAGCTTAGATTTGGGTGACACTGAAGCTTTCTTT. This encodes CASSLDLGDTEAFF.